This TCR beta chain was documented in a study of T cell responses to AZD1222 COVID-19 vaccine. Note on this clone: Its antigen is undetermined.

The CDR3 spans 14 residues. Between the trimmed V and J ends, which lost 3 bases and 2 bases, there was a span of 9 bases. Germline CDR1 reads LNHDA; CDR2 reads SQIVND (reference sequence). Study-level results: Spike-wide vaccine-associated CD4 TCRs dominated at 160-218 and 743-854. Within unmutated variant regions lay the reported targets of nearly half of spike-specific TCRs. Repertoire sampling occurred only after the peak T cell response. At baseline, seropositivity was found in only five or six AZD1222 recipients.

Produced via immunoSEQ multiplex PCR; TCRdb's table is partial and in-frame only. The sample carries approximately 110,000 clones, about 85% recorded once. The clonotype originates from an adult in good health. The V and J genes are TRBV19 and TRBJ2-3; a weak D match, TRBD2 (5 bases). Here the sequenced sample was peripheral blood, taken on day 0 of AZD1222 vaccination. CDR3 nucleotide sequence: TGTGCCAGTAGTATGGACGGGGACACAGATACGCAGTATTTT. This encodes CASSMDGDTDTQYF.